This T cell receptor beta chain was recorded in a study of identical twins. Findings of the study overall: Out-of-frame alpha sequences common to twins were enriched for low generation probability. It was cross-sectional statistical analysis, not following the same donors, that the conclusions relied on.

TCRdb independently ran MiXCR on the 5' RACE reads; one entry per CDR3 protein. The sample lists roughly 700,000 distinct CDR3 sequences; 8.5% to 9% were seen once. With regard to this clonotype: The target antigen is unknown. Compared with germline, one end of the junction differs, possibly owing to a read error.

Germline CDR1 SGHVS, CDR2 FQNEAQ. The CDR3 sequence is 18 residues long. The sample also formed part of further work on yellow fever vaccine responses in identical twins. That paper notes: Twin vaccine T cell responses reportedly seemed partly convergent, partly personalized.

Sequenced input: PBMCs. The rearrangement joins TRBV7-8 to TRBJ2-2; 7 bases align to TRBD2. The sequence derives from a woman aged 18-29 years in good health. In DNA, the CDR3 is TGTGCCAGCAGCTTAGGGTTAGGTGCGGGGGTGAACGCCGGGGCGCTGTTTTTT. This codes for CASSLGLGAGVNAGALFF.